The 20 T cell receptor beta chains below all came from one sample that was sequenced in a study of patients and donors after allogeneic stem cell transplantation (dated by TCRdb to about 2020). Libraries were built with RT-PCR. Sequencing was carried out with a NextSeq 550. TCRdb trimmed public reads at Q25 via fastp, called clones via MiXCR and kept in-frame beta chains. Rows merge per CDR3 protein into single entries with the most common DNA and genes. Counted in this sample were about 200,000 distinct CDR3 sequences; around 41% of them appeared once. Less than 40% of the sample rests with the top ten. Sequenced material: blood, either unsorted or a sorted T cell fraction (not recorded which). The receptors here all came from a human donor who was either an allogeneic HSCT recipient or a stem cell or donor lymphocyte infusion donor (not recorded which). It is not recorded whose cells these are; they may come from a transplant donor.

The genes are TRBV3-1 and TRBJ2-7, with 7 bases lining up with TRBD1. The germline CDR1 and CDR2 sequences are LGHDT and YNNKEL (reference sequence). The CDR3 runs to 14 residues. Germline trimming cut 3 bases from V and 4 bases from J; bases unmatched to any gene: 6. The CDR3 region has the DNA TGTGCCAGCAGCCAGGATCACAGGGGATACGAGCAGTACTTC. Amino acid sequence: CASSQDHRGYEQYF.

The chain couples TRBV4-3 to TRBJ2-2; TRBD2 aligns across 9 bases. There are 17 residues in the CDR3. Germline V lookup: CDR1 LGHNA, CDR2 YSLEER. J was trimmed by 2 bases and V by 3 bases; bases with no gene match: 7. The CDR3 is CASSQDHSGSNTGELFF. CDR3 DNA sequence: TGCGCCAGCAGCCAGGATCATAGCGGGAGTAACACCGGGGAGCTGTTTTTT.

This clonotype appeared a few times. This chain joins TRBV28 and TRBJ1-1; TRBD1 matches 9 bases. Unmatched junction bases numbered 3, after V lost 2 bases and J lost 5 bases. CDR1 is MDHEN, CDR2 SYDVKM, per germline. This CDR3 has 14 residues. The CDR3 bases are TGTGCCAGCAGTTTAGACAGGGGGTCTACTGAAGCTTTCTTT. Protein sequence: CASSLDRGSTEAFF.

The chain links TRBV20-1 to TRBJ2-3, with TRBD1 identical over 7 bases. The germline V gene encodes CDR1 DFQATT and CDR2 SNEGSKA (reference sequence). The junction had 9 bases not matched to a gene; V was cut back by 5 bases and J by 4 bases. CDR3 length: 14 residues. The CDR3 spells CSAGLRQGADTQYF. The CDR3 region has the DNA TGCAGTGCTGGATTGCGACAGGGAGCAGATACGCAGTATTTT.

The CDR3 sequence: CASSQGNQETQYF. The DNA for the CDR3 is TGCGCCAGCAGCCAAGGCAACCAAGAGACCCAGTACTTC. This chain connects TRBV4-3 to TRBJ2-5; D gene unclear. The V gene lost 1 base and the J gene lost 0 bases, with 3 bases spanning the gap. The CDR3 is 13 amino acids. CDR1 and CDR2 (germline): LGHNA, YSLEER.

This clonotype was found a few times. The rearrangement uses TRBV29-1 and TRBJ1-1; D remains unclear. This CDR3 is built from 10 residues. V was cut by 8 bases and J by 7 bases, with 11 bases left in between. The germline CDR1 and CDR2 sequences are SQVTM and ANQGSEA. CDR3 bases: TGCAGCATCCAGACCCGTGAAGCTTTCTTT. Encoded protein: CSIQTREAFF.

The V and J genes are TRBV12-3 or TRBV12-4 and TRBJ2-4, with D perhaps assigned TRBD1 or TRBD2 (5 bases each). This CDR3 has 14 residues. The V and J ends lost 8 bases and 7 bases respectively, with 18 bases between them. CDR3 in amino acids: CASRRGVVGNIQYF. Here the CDR3 DNA reads TGTGCCAGCCGTAGAGGGGTTGTGGGGAACATTCAGTACTTC.

This chain uses TRBV12-3 or TRBV12-4 with TRBJ2-2; D perhaps matches TRBD2 (7 bases). The V gene lost 3 bases and the J gene lost 3 bases, with 20 bases spanning the gap. The CDR3 contains 18 residues. The CDR3 loop is CASSFGGAFLKDTGELFF. The DNA of the CDR3 is TGTGCCAGCAGTTTTGGGGGGGCGTTTCTAAAAGACACCGGGGAGCTGTTTTTT.

In this sample, this clonotype turned up a few times. The rearrangement joins TRBV12-3 or TRBV12-4 to TRBJ1-5; no reliable D call. The CDR3 spans 16 residues. V dropped 4 bases and J dropped 0 bases, with 13 bases sitting between them. This CDR3 reads CASSSSAQISNQPQHF. The CDR3, as DNA: TGTGCCAGCAGTTCCTCGGCACAAATTAGCAATCAGCCCCAGCATTTT.

The chain links TRBV12-3 or TRBV12-4 to TRBJ1-2; TRBD1 matches 7 bases. This CDR3 has 16 residues. The trim removed 6 bases at V and 0 bases at J, leaving 10 bases unmatched. This CDR3 is CASRPTGAWPNYGYTF. The CDR3 bases are TGTGCCAGCAGACCAACAGGGGCATGGCCTAACTATGGCTACACCTTC.

V usage is TRBV28 and J usage is TRBJ1-1; D not certain. V shed 4 bases and J shed 0 bases, with 9 bases lying between them. Germline V CDR1 and CDR2: MDHEN, SYDVKM. The CDR3 runs to 14 residues. The chain's CDR3 is CASSSPLLNTEAFF. The CDR3 nucleotides read TGTGCCAGCAGTTCCCCCCTTCTGAACACTGAAGCTTTCTTT.

As for this clonotype: The junction departs from germline at one end; a sequencing error may be responsible. The CDR3 bases are TGTGCCAGCAGTTACCTCGGACCTAACTCCTACAATAAGCAGTTCTTC. Protein sequence: CASSYLGPNSYNKQFF. V usage is TRBV6-5 and J usage is TRBJ2-1, with D hard to call. Germline CDR1 is MNHEY and CDR2 is SVGAGI. There are 16 residues in the CDR3.

This rearrangement joins TRBV29-1 to TRBJ2-3; weak D call: TRBD1 (5 bases). The CDR3 has 11 amino acids. The ends were cut back, 7 bases at V and 5 bases at J, with 10 bases in the middle. Germline V gene data show CDR1 as SQVTM and CDR2 as ANQGSEA. The CDR3 reads CSGLTGDTQYF. CDR3 DNA sequence: TGCAGCGGATTAACAGGAGATACGCAGTATTTT.

This sequence joins TRBV4-3 and TRBJ2-7; 12 bases align to TRBD2. The CDR3 runs to 15 residues. Germline CDR1 and CDR2: LGHNA and YSLEER. V shed 0 bases and J 7 bases; nucleotides not matched to a gene: 4. CDR3 region: CASSQELAGGEEQYF. The CDR3 nucleotides read TGCGCCAGCAGCCAAGAACTAGCGGGAGGAGAAGAGCAGTACTTC.

This clonotype was detected a few times. The chain's CDR3 is CSVEDSPDGYTF. For the CDR3, the DNA is TGCAGCGTTGAAGACTCCCCGGATGGCTACACCTTC. V usage is TRBV29-1 and J usage is TRBJ1-2, with D uncertain. V lost 0 bases and J 6 bases, leaving 8 bases between the germline ends. The length of the CDR3 is 12 residues. CDR1 SQVTM and CDR2 ANQGSEA come from the germline V gene.

The table lists this clonotype with a few counts. The chain joins TRBV28 to TRBJ2-1; D unclear. This CDR3 comprises 12 residues. Deletions cut 1 base from V and 9 bases from J, with 7 bases between. Germline CDR1 reads MDHEN; CDR2 reads SYDVKM. The CDR3 sequence: CASSLLNLEQFF. The CDR3 DNA sequence: TGTGCCAGCAGTTTATTGAACCTTGAGCAGTTCTTC. Complete variable domain (other parts from reference TRBV28 and TRBJ2-1): DVKVTQSSRYLVKRTGEKVFLECVQDMDHENMFWYRQDPGLGLRLIYFSYDVKMKEKGDIPEGYSVSREKKERFSLILESASTNQTSMYLCASSLLNLEQFFGPGTRLTVL.

This clonotype was seen only a few times. J is TRBJ1-1 and V is TRBV16; D is uncertain. The germline V gene has CDR1 KGHSY and CDR2 FQNENV. V gave up 1 base and J gave up 1 base, with 10 bases separating them. There are 15 residues in the CDR3. CDR3 coding DNA: TGTGCCAGCAGCCAATATGGGTTCGGGAACACTGAAGCTTTCTTT. Translation: CASSQYGFGNTEAFF.

The chain recombines TRBV7-3 with TRBJ2-1, with D possibly being TRBD2 (6 bases). The V gene lost 5 bases and the J gene lost 4 bases, with 15 bases spanning the gap. The CDR3 consists of 15 residues. Germline CDR1 and CDR2: SGHTA and FQGTGA. The CDR3 reads CASSPGDGSYNEQFF. CDR3 sequence (DNA): TGTGCCAGCAGCCCGGGAGATGGCTCTTACAATGAGCAGTTCTTC.

The chain combines TRBV6-5 with TRBJ1-2; TRBD1 is a possible D gene (6 bases). This CDR3 has 13 amino acids. Trimming took off 6 bases at V and 4 bases at J, with 12 bases between the two ends. Germline V gives CDR1 MNHEY, CDR2 SVGAGI. CDR3 amino acids: CASRGTGSYGYTF. The CDR3 DNA sequence: TGTGCCAGCAGGGGTACAGGGAGCTATGGCTACACCTTC.

The table lists this clonotype with a few counts. CDR3 nucleotides: TGTGCCAGCAGCACCCTAGCGGGGGGACCAGATACGCAGTATTTT. This gives the protein CASSTLAGGPDTQYF. V and J are TRBV27 and TRBJ2-3; the match to TRBD2 covers 11 bases. CDR1 and CDR2 (germline): MNHEY, SMNVEV (reference sequence). The V and J ends lost 6 bases and 4 bases, in that order; junction bases with no gene match: 6. The CDR3 runs 15 residues.